This passage covers 12 T cell receptor beta chains from one sample sequenced in a study of shared clonotypes between healthy human individuals. Clones were read by immunoSEQ multiplex PCR, and TCRdb kept only the in-frame ones, dropping some. The profile shows around 2.5 million clones, roughly 93% of them singletons. The material sequenced was naive CD4+ T cells from PBMCs. Subset in this sample: CD45RA+ positively selected. These receptors all come from a man aged 18-30 years in good health. Some clones in this sample may be carry-over from other donors' samples.

Regarding this clone: The sample holds other DNA sequences that translate to the same CDR3. The gene calls are TRBV29-1 and TRBJ2-7, with TRBD1 identical over 10 bases. This CDR3 is built from 13 residues. J was trimmed by 4 bases and V by 4 bases; bases with no gene match: 4. Germline V CDR1 and CDR2: SQVTM, ANQGSEA. DNA for the CDR3: TGCAGCGTTGGCCCGGGACAGGGGTACGAGCAGTACTTC. Protein product: CSVGPGQGYEQYF.

Turning to this clone: Other DNA sequences in this sample translate to the same CDR3. CDR3 in DNA: TGTGCCAGCAGCTCCGACATACAGCCCCAGCATTTT. This translates into CASSSDIQPQHF. J is TRBJ1-5 and V is TRBV7-9; D uncertain. The CDR3 length is 12 residues. Trimming removed 4 bases at V and 7 bases at J, with 8 bases between. Germline loops: CDR1 SEHNR, CDR2 FQNEAQ (reference sequence).

The chain uses TRBV6-5 and TRBJ1-5; D gene ambiguous. The V gene's germline CDR1 is MNHEY and CDR2 SVGAGI. Trimming stripped 7 bases from V and 5 bases from J, with 9 bases between. The CDR3 contains 12 residues. The CDR3 nucleotides read TGTGCCAGCAACCCCCCTGATCAGCCCCAGCATTTT. It translates to CASNPPDQPQHF.

The chain employs TRBV18 and TRBJ1-2, with unresolved D. Germline values: CDR1 KGHSH, CDR2 LQKENI. The CDR3 is 13 residues long. V was trimmed by 6 bases and J by 1 base, leaving 9 bases between them. The CDR3 loop is CASSETDNYGYTF. CDR3 coding DNA: TGTGCCAGCTCCGAAACTGATAACTATGGCTACACCTTC. Drawing the rest from reference TRBV18 and TRBJ1-2, the complete variable domain is NAGVMQNPRHLVRRRGQEARLRCSPMKGHSHVYWYRQLPEEGLKFMVYLQKENIIDESGMPKERFSAEFPKEGPSILRIQQVVRGDSAAYFCASSETDNYGYTFGSGTRLTVV.

The table lists this clone with a count of one. V usage is TRBV30 and J usage is TRBJ2-1; 9 bases align to TRBD2. Unmatched junction bases numbered 7, after V lost 4 bases and J lost 0 bases. The germline V gene encodes CDR1 GTSNPN and CDR2 SVGIG (reference sequence). The CDR3 contains 16 residues. The CDR3 DNA follows: TGTGCCTGGACGGGGACTAGCTATAGCTCCTACAATGAGCAGTTCTTC. Encoded protein: CAWTGTSYSSYNEQFF. Full variable domain (outside the CDR3, taken from reference TRBV30 and TRBJ2-1): SQTIHQWPATLVQPVGSPLSLECTVEGTSNPNLYWYRQAAGRGLQLLFYSVGIGQISSEVPQNLSASRPQDRQFILSSKKLLLSDSGFYLCAWTGTSYSSYNEQFFGPGTRLTVL.

This chain joins TRBV7-8 and TRBJ2-3, with D perhaps TRBD2 (6 bases). The CDR3 consists of 14 residues. Germline-derived CDR1 and CDR2 are SGHVS and FQNEAQ. V was cut by 4 bases and J by 1 base, with 9 bases left in between. The CDR3 DNA follows: TGTGCCAGCAGCTGGTCTAGCGGCACAGATACGCAGTATTTT. Translated, it gives CASSWSSGTDTQYF.

The genes are TRBV28 and TRBJ2-1; TRBD1 matches at 8 bases. Germline loops: CDR1 MDHEN, CDR2 SYDVKM. The trim removed 7 bases at V and 6 bases at J, leaving 11 bases unmatched. There are 15 residues in the CDR3. The DNA of the CDR3 is TGTGCCAGCACCCCTTTGGACAGGGCCCGCAATGAGCAGTTCTTC. It yields the protein CASTPLDRARNEQFF.

The chain recombines TRBV30 with TRBJ2-3; perhaps TRBD2 as D (5 bases). CDR1 and CDR2 (germline): GTSNPN, SVGIG (reference sequence). The CDR3 spans 13 residues. V was pared by 3 bases and J by 1 base, with 8 bases between. This chain's CDR3 is CAWRVGGTDTQYF. CDR3 bases: TGTGCCTGGAGGGTGGGAGGCACAGATACGCAGTATTTT. The complete variable domain, with remaining parts taken from reference TRBV30 and TRBJ2-3, reads SQTIHQWPATLVQPVGSPLSLECTVEGTSNPNLYWYRQAAGRGLQLLFYSVGIGQISSEVPQNLSASRPQDRQFILSSKKLLLSDSGFYLCAWRVGGTDTQYFGPGTRLTVL.

This chain connects TRBV18 to TRBJ2-3; 7 positions agree with TRBD1. There are 15 residues in the CDR3. Germline CDR1 is KGHSH and CDR2 is LQKENI. V gave up 4 bases and J gave up 4 bases; unmatched junction bases: 8. The CDR3 DNA is TGTGCCAGCTCACGACAGGGAACAGGGGCAGATACGCAGTATTTT. This gives the protein CASSRQGTGADTQYF. The full variable domain, with the rest looked up from reference TRBV18 and TRBJ2-3, is NAGVMQNPRHLVRRRGQEARLRCSPMKGHSHVYWYRQLPEEGLKFMVYLQKENIIDESGMPKERFSAEFPKEGPSILRIQQVVRGDSAAYFCASSRQGTGADTQYFGPGTRLTVL.

The V and J genes are TRBV7-2 and TRBJ2-1, with D tentatively TRBD1 or TRBD2 (5 bases each). Germline values: CDR1 SGHTA, CDR2 FQGNSA. The CDR3 is 16 residues long. The germline V and J ends were trimmed by 4 bases and 0 bases, with 13 bases remaining between them. The CDR3 here is CASSSLWGSSYNEQFF. CDR3 bases: TGTGCCAGCAGCTCCCTTTGGGGGAGCTCCTACAATGAGCAGTTCTTC.

The rearrangement uses TRBV7-9 and TRBJ1-1, with D possibly TRBD1 on 6 matching bases. This CDR3 contains 16 residues. Germline V lookup: CDR1 SEHNR, CDR2 FQNEAQ (reference sequence). The ends were cut back, 5 bases at V and 4 bases at J, with 20 bases in the middle. The CDR3 is CASSDRPTGVGTEAFF. CDR3 bases: TGTGCCAGCAGCGACCGACCGACAGGTGTAGGCACTGAAGCTTTCTTT.

The J gene is TRBJ1-2, the V gene TRBV6-4; 8 bases line up with TRBD1. With 3 bases clipped from V and 4 bases from J, the junction kept 4 bases outside the gene matches. The CDR3 is 14 amino acids. Germline loops: CDR1 MRHNA, CDR2 SNTAGT. The DNA of the CDR3 is TGTGCCAGCAGTGAGGACAGGGCTCCCTATGGCTACACCTTC. It yields the protein CASSEDRAPYGYTF.